What follows is one TCR beta chain and its context. Its antigen is as yet unknown. Libraries were prepared by immunoSEQ multiplex PCR; TCRdb keeps only in-frame clonotypes and omits some of them. The table shows around 120,000 clones, with 90% occurring only once. The CDR3 contains 15 residues. Germline trimming cut 6 bases from V and 1 base from J; bases unmatched to any gene: 4. From germline, CDR1 is SNHLY and CDR2 FYNNEI. This entry belongs to a study of graft-versus-host responses after intestinal transplantation. Across the whole study: Recipients had multivisceral, liver-intestinal, or isolated intestinal transplants.

General study points: Analysis identified GvH clones in recipient marrow, with some appearing first in ileum or blood. Early post-transplant HvG declines showed an association with peak circulating GvH clone levels. The study found high graft-versus-host to host-versus-graft clonal ratios in allografts of patients with graft-donor T cell macrochimerism.

The chain recombines TRBV2 with TRBJ1-1, with 11 nucleotides matching TRBD1. The sequenced sample was unstimulated CD4+ T cells sorted from spleen or lymph node cells, obtained before intestinal transplant. This clonotype was sampled from a human donor who received an intestinal transplant. The CDR3: CASREDRGPNTEAFF. In nucleotides, the CDR3 is TGTGCCAGCAGGGAGGACAGGGGGCCGAACACTGAAGCTTTCTTT. Complete variable domain (other parts from reference TRBV2 and TRBJ1-1): EPEVTQTPSHQVTQMGQEVILRCVPISNHLYFYWYRQILGQKVEFLVSFYNNEISEKSEIFDDQFSVERPDGSNFTLKIRSTKLEDSAMYFCASREDRGPNTEAFFGQGTRLTVV.